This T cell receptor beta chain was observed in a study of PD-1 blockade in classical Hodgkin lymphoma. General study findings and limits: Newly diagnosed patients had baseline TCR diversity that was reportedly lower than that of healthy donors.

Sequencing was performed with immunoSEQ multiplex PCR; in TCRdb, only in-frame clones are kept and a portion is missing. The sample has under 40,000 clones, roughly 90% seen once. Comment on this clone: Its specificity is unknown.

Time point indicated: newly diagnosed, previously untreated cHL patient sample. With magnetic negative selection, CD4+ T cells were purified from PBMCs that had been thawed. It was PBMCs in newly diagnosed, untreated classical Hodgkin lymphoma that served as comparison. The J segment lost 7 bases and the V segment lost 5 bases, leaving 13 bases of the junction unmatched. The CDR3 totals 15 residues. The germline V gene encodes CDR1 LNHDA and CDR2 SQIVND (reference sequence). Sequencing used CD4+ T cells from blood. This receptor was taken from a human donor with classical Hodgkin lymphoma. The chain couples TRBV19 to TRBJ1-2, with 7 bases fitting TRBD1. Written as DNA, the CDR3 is TGTGCCAGTAGTTCGACCCGGGACAGCGTTGGTGGCTACACCTTC. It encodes CASSSTRDSVGGYTF.